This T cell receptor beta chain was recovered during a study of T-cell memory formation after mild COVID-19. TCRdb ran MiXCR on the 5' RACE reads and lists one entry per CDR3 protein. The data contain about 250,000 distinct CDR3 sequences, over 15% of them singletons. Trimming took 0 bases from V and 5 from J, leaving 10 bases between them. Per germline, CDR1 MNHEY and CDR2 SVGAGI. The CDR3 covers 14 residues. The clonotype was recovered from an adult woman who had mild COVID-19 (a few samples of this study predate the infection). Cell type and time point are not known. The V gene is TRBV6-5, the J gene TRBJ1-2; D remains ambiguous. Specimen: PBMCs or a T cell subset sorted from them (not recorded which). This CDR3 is CASSYSSQSYGYTF. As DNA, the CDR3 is TGTGCCAGCAGTTACTCGAGTCAATCTTATGGCTACACCTTC.